Only a few counts were recorded for the clone carrying this TCR beta chain. The data originate from a study of CD8+ T cells in alopecia areata. cDNA prepared by RNA extraction and subsequent reverse transcription served as the template for sequencing. Assay: immunoSEQ multiplex PCR; the TCRdb copy retains only in-frame clones and omits some. The sample yields about 130,000 clones, about 47% seen once. The receptor's source is a human donor with alopecia areata. Sequencing used CD8+ T cells sorted from blood, obtained at week 0.

The DNA for the CDR3 is TGTGCCAGCAGCGTAGGATCCGGCAGTCGAGGGACCACTGAAGCTTTCTTT. Protein sequence: CASSVGSGSRGTTEAFF. This chain joins TRBV9 and TRBJ1-1; possibly TRBD1 for D (5 bases). CDR3 length: 17 residues. V gave up 0 bases and J gave up 4 bases, with 19 bases separating them. In germline, CDR1 is SGDLS, CDR2 YYNGEE.